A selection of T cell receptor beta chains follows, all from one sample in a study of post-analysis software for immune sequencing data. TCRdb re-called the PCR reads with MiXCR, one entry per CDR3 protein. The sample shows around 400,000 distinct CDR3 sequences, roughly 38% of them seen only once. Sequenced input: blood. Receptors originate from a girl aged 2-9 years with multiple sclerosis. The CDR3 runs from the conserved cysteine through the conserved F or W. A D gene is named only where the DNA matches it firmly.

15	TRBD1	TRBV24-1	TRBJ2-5	CATSNSGTGEETQYF
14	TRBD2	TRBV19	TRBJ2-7	CASSMVSSGNEQYF
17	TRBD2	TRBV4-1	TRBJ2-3	CASSQEKGLAGRDTQYF
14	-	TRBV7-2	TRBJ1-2	CASTLVGEDYGYTF
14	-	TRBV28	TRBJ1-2	CASSLFGEAYGYTF
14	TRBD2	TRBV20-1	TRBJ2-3	CSARSGGYTDTQYF
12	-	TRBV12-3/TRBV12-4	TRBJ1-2	CASSKAGDDYTF
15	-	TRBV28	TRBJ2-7	CASRTSWDNPYEQYF
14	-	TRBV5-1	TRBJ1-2	CASSLSAGSGGYTF
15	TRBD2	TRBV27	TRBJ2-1	CASRPRGGPYNEQFF
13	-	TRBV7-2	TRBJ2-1	CASSFFLNNGQFF
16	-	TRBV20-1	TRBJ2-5	CSARPNRGFRTYGQYF
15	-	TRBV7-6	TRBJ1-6	CASSLDATYNSPLHF
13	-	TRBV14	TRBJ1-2	CASSQTDNYGYTF
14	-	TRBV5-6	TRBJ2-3	CASSLTPSTDTQYF